This TCR beta chain was sequenced in a study of T-cell memory formation after mild COVID-19. Whole-study findings and limits: Those CD4+ clones that contracted were mainly in CM and EM (CD8+ ones in EMRA).

Barcoded TCR alpha and TCR beta cDNA libraries with UMIs came from 5'RACE using constant-segment primers. Each CDR3 protein gets one entry after TCRdb re-called the 5' RACE reads with MiXCR. The repertoire has 500,000 to 550,000 distinct CDR3 sequences, 20% of them found once; the top ten carry approximately 12%. The germline V gene has CDR1 SGHRS and CDR2 YFSETQ. This CDR3 spans 12 amino acids. Trimming took 4 bases from V and 11 from J, leaving 12 bases between them. This clonotype turned up a few times. Its target is not known. The specimen was PBMCs or a T cell subset sorted from them (not recorded which). The receptor's source is an adult woman who had mild COVID-19 (a few samples of this study predate the infection). Cell type and time point are not known. The chain couples TRBV5-1 to TRBJ1-4, with a tentative D call TRBD1 (5 bases). The CDR3 DNA reads TGCGCCAGCAGCAGAAGGACAAGGAAACTGTTTTTT. This encodes CASSRRTRKLFF.